Described below is a single T cell receptor beta chain sequence and its context. Its antigen is still unknown. V gave up 2 bases and J gave up 3 bases; unmatched junction bases: 4. Germline V gene sequence: CDR1 SGHRS, CDR2 YFSETQ. The CDR3 is 15 amino acids. Libraries for TCRalpha and TCRbeta carried sample barcodes and unique molecular identifiers via 5'RACE. MiXCR, applied by TCRdb to the 5' RACE reads, yields one record per CDR3 protein. This sample has 200,000 to 300,000 distinct CDR3 sequences; about a sixth occur once, and the top ten carry 20% to 25%. This specimen belongs to a study of T-cell memory formation after mild COVID-19. General study results and limits: The study found contracting CD4+ clones mainly in CM and EM and contracting CD8+ clones in EMRA. Clones contracting across day 15 to 85 had a balanced CD4/CD8 profile; later expanding clones leaned CD4+. Memory sampled before infection contained some responding clones, suggesting cross-reactive memory joined.

This receptor was taken from a man in his late teens or twenties who had mild COVID-19 (a few samples of this study predate the infection). Cell type and time point are not known. The J gene is TRBJ1-3, the V gene TRBV5-1, with 8 bases matching TRBD1. The sample consisted of PBMCs or a T cell subset sorted from them (not recorded which). The CDR3 here is CASSFETGVGNTIYF. The CDR3 DNA sequence: TGCGCCAGCAGCTTCGAGACAGGGGTTGGAAACACCATATATTTT. Looking up the rest from reference TRBV5-1 and TRBJ1-3 gives the full variable domain: KAGVTQTPRYLIKTRGQQVTLSCSPISGHRSVSWYQQTPGQGLQFLFEYFSETQRNKGNFPGRFSGRQFSNSRSEMNVSTLELGDSALYLCASSFETGVGNTIYFGEGSWLTVV.